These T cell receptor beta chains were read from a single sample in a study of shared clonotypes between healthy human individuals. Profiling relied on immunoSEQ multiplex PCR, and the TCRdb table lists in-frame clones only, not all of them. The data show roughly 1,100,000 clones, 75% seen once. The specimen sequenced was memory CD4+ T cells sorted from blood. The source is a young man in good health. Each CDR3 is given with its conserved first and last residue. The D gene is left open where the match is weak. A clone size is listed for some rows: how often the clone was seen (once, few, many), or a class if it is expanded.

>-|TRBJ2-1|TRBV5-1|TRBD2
TGCGCCAGCCGACAGACTAGCGGGAGAGCTAGTGAGCAGTTCTTC
CASRQTSGRASEQFF
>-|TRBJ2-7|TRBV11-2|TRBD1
TGTGCCAGCAGCTTAGGATCGGGACAGGGTTCGGATCAGTACTTC
CASSLGSGQGSDQYF
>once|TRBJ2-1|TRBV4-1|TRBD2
TGCGCCAGCAGCCAAGATCAAGCGGGAACCTACAATGAGCAGTTCTTC
CASSQDQAGTYNEQFF
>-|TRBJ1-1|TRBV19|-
TGTGCCAGTAGTAACAGGGAGACGGGCACTGAAGCTTTCTTT
CASSNRETGTEAFF
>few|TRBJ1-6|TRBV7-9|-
TGTGCCAGCAGCTTGCAGGGGTGGAATTCACCCCTCCACTTT
CASSLQGWNSPLHF
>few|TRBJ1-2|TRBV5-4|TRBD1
TGTGCCAGCAGCCAGGGACAGGGGTATGGCTACACCTTC
CASSQGQGYGYTF
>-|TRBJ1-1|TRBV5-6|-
TGTGCCAGCAGCCCACAGGGCTCTTTGAACACTGAAGCTTTCTTT
CASSPQGSLNTEAFF
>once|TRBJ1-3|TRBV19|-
TGTGCCAGTATAGACAACTCTGGAAACACCATATATTTT
CASIDNSGNTIYF
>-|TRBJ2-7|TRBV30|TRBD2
TGTGCCTGGAGTAGGGGACTAGCGGGCTACGAGCAGTACTTC
CAWSRGLAGYEQYF
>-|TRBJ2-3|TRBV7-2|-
TGTGCCAGCAGCTTAGGTATTGTAGATACGCAGTATTTT
CASSLGIVDTQYF
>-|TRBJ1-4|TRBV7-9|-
TGTGCCAGCAGCTCTTGGACCGCAACTAATGAAAAACTGTTTTTT
CASSSWTATNEKLFF
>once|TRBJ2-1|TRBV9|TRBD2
TGTGCCAGCAGCCCCCGACTAGCGGGCTCCTACAATGAGCAGTTCTTC
CASSPRLAGSYNEQFF
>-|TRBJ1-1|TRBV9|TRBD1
TGTGCCAGCAGCGCCGCGCGGACAGGGAGAACGAACACTGAAGCTTTCTTT
CASSAARTGRTNTEAFF
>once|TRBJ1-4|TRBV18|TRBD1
TGTGCCAGCTCACCCTACAGGGGGTTAAGTGAAAAACTGTTTTTT
CASSPYRGLSEKLFF
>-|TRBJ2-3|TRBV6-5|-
TGTGCCAGCAGAGATACAGCATCTAGCACAGATACGCAGTATTTT
CASRDTASSTDTQYF
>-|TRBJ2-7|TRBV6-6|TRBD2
TGTGCCAGCAGCTCTCAGCGGGGGGGGATCTACGAGCAGTACTTC
CASSSQRGGIYEQYF
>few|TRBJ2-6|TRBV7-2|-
TGTGCCAGCAGCCCCCGACAGTCTGGGGCCAACGTCCTGACTTTC
CASSPRQSGANVLTF
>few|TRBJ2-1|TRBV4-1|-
TGCGCCAGCAGCCCTGTTTTGGGGATCAGGAATGAGCAGTTCTTC
CASSPVLGIRNEQFF
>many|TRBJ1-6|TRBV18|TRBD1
TGTGCCAGCTCACCCGTAGACAGGGGCCATAATTCACCCCTCCACTTT
CASSPVDRGHNSPLHF
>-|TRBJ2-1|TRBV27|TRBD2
TGTGCCAGCAGTTCTCATAGCGGGGGGGTTAACAATGAGCAGTTCTTC
CASSSHSGGVNNEQFF